These 20 T cell receptor beta chains came from one sample sequenced in a study of Tregs in tolerant kidney transplant recipients. This table comes from immunoSEQ multiplex PCR, and its TCRdb copy is limited to in-frame clones, with some not included. The sample consists of 75,000 to 80,000 clones, approximately 90% of them appearing once. The sequencing used Tregs from blood, collected before the transplant. These receptors came from a human donor who received a combined kidney and bone marrow transplant.

The chain recombines TRBV19 with TRBJ2-3; D possibly uses TRBD1 or TRBD2 (5 bases each). The CDR3 length is 18 residues. Trimming took off 4 bases at V and 2 bases at J, with 22 bases between the two ends. Germline lookup yields CDR1 LNHDA and CDR2 SQIVND (reference sequence). The CDR3 spells CASSTARDLGPLTDTQYF. CDR3 nucleotide sequence: TGTGCCAGTAGTACTGCCCGGGACCTGGGCCCTCTCACAGATACGCAGTATTTT.

The chain couples TRBV4-1 to TRBJ2-2, with TRBD2 matching 9 bases. After removal of 6 bases from V and 4 bases from J, the junction contained 9 bases not matched to a gene. Germline CDR1 and CDR2: MGHRA and YSYEKL. This CDR3 has 16 residues. The CDR3 DNA sequence: TGCGCCAGCAGTCCTACTGGGACTAGCATCACCGGGGAGCTGTTTTTT. As protein: CASSPTGTSITGELFF.

The chain recombines TRBV10-3 with TRBJ1-2, with D hard to call. CDR1 is ENHRY and CDR2 is SYGVKD in the germline V gene. This CDR3 is 12 amino acids long. V lost 6 bases and J lost 3, with 8 bases in between. CDR3 bases: TGTGCCATCAGAGCCGGGGACTATGGCTACACCTTC. It is translated as CAIRAGDYGYTF.

CDR3 sequence reads: CAWMGTETSTDTQYF. DNA for the CDR3: TGTGCCTGGATGGGGACGGAGACTAGCACAGATACGCAGTATTTT. The V and J genes are TRBV30 and TRBJ2-3; D possibly uses TRBD1 or TRBD2 (5 bases each). Germline values: CDR1 GTSNPN, CDR2 SVGIG (reference sequence). The CDR3 length is 15 residues. With 4 bases removed from V and 0 bases from J, the gap between germline ends came to 14 bases.

Only one count was recorded for this clone. The chain couples TRBV28 to TRBJ1-3, with D perhaps TRBD1 (6 bases). From germline, CDR1 is MDHEN and CDR2 SYDVKM. There are 16 residues in the CDR3. V was shortened by 4 bases and J by 4 bases, with 17 bases between the two germline ends. The CDR3 region has the DNA TGTGCCAGCAGTTCCCGTTGGGCAGGGGACGGAAACACCATATATTTT. This sequence encodes CASSSRWAGDGNTIYF.

J is TRBJ2-1 and V is TRBV4-2; 9 bases fit TRBD2. Germline CDR1 LGHNA, CDR2 YNFKEQ. The CDR3 has 16 amino acids. V was pared by 0 bases and J by 8 bases, with 8 bases of the junction left unmatched. In nucleotides, the CDR3 is TGTGCCAGCAGCCAAGATGGTAGCGGGAGAACCGATGAGCAGTTCTTC. It specifies CASSQDGSGRTDEQFF.

The gene calls are TRBV28 and TRBJ2-4; a weak D match, TRBD2 (6 bases). Trimming cost V 6 bases and J 0 bases, with 12 bases left between them. The CDR3 contains 15 residues. CDR1 MDHEN and CDR2 SYDVKM come from the germline V gene. As DNA, the CDR3 is TGTGCCAGCAGCCCGGGACTTGTAGCCAAAAACATTCAGTACTTC. Amino acid sequence: CASSPGLVAKNIQYF.

V gene TRBV4-2 combines with J gene TRBJ2-3; the D is unclear. CDR3 length: 12 residues. Germline V gene lookup returns CDR1 LGHNA and CDR2 YNFKEQ. Trimming removed 2 bases at V and 3 bases at J, with 3 bases between. The CDR3 DNA sequence: TGTGCCAGCAGCCAAAGAACAGATACGCAGTATTTT. This translates into CASSQRTDTQYF.

V gene TRBV28 combines with J gene TRBJ1-1; unclear D gene. CDR3 length: 13 amino acids. V lost 7 bases and J 4 bases, leaving 13 bases between the germline ends. The germline gives CDR1 MDHEN, CDR2 SYDVKM. CDR3 loop: CASTTRSGTEAFF. The DNA for the CDR3 is TGTGCCAGCACCACCCGGTCGGGCACTGAAGCTTTCTTT.

This clone was seen a handful of times. The chain joins TRBV9 to TRBJ1-1; the D gene is possibly TRBD1 (5 bases). The germline V gene encodes CDR1 SGDLS and CDR2 YYNGEE. V lost 4 bases to trimming and J lost 2 bases, with 12 bases between them. The CDR3 consists of 14 residues. For the CDR3, the DNA is TGTGCCAGCAGCCCTCAGTGGACAAACACTGAAGCTTTCTTT. It encodes CASSPQWTNTEAFF.

In DNA form, the CDR3 reads TGTGCCAGCGCAGGGGGAACTAATGAAAAACTGTTTTTT. Translated: CASAGGTNEKLFF. V is TRBV28 and J is TRBJ1-4; 7 positions agree with TRBD1. Germline V gene data show CDR1 as MDHEN and CDR2 as SYDVKM. CDR3 length: 13 residues. J gave up 1 base and V 8 bases, and 1 base lay outside the gene matches.

This chain joins TRBV2 and TRBJ2-5; 7 bases align to TRBD2. The germline CDR1 and CDR2 sequences are SNHLY and FYNNEI. The CDR3 is made up of 15 amino acids. V shed 6 bases, J shed 1 base, and the junction held 8 bases outside the gene matches. CDR3 in DNA: TGTGCCAGCAGCGCAACACTAGCGCTCCAAGAGACCCAGTACTTC. Translated: CASSATLALQETQYF.

V usage is TRBV6-1 and J usage is TRBJ1-2, with D maybe TRBD1 (6 bases). Germline CDR1 MNHNS, CDR2 SASEGT. The CDR3 is 14 amino acids. V shed 2 bases and J shed 6 bases, with 13 bases lying between them. The CDR3 loop is CASSEPGKGDGYTF. The DNA for the CDR3 is TGTGCCAGCAGTGAACCGGGAAAGGGGGATGGCTACACCTTC.

This chain links TRBV5-1 with TRBJ2-3, with a tentative D call TRBD1 (5 bases). In germline, CDR1 is SGHRS, CDR2 YFSETQ. CDR3 length: 15 amino acids. The ends were cut back, 0 bases at V and 1 base at J, with 9 bases in the middle. The CDR3 bases are TGCGCCAGCAGCTTGGGCGACAGACGCACAGATACGCAGTATTTT. It translates to CASSLGDRRTDTQYF.

This clone appeared a single time. The CDR3 sequence is CASSWRLAGVSYEQYF. The CDR3, as DNA: TGTGCCAGCAGCTGGAGACTAGCGGGAGTTTCCTACGAGCAGTACTTC. This chain connects TRBV7-2 to TRBJ2-7, with TRBD2 matching 12 bases. Trimming cost V 4 bases and J 1 base; bases outside gene matches: 5. Germline CDR1 SGHTA, CDR2 FQGNSA. The CDR3 contains 16 residues.

This clone was observed once. The V gene is TRBV6-7, the J gene TRBJ2-1, with TRBD2 as a possible D gene (6 bases). TRBV6-7 is classed as an ORF, of uncertain function. This CDR3 has 14 residues. The V end was cut by 9 bases, the J end by 0 bases, with 12 bases between. CDR3 sequence (DNA): TGTGCCAGGGGACTCCCTCCCTCCTACAATGAGCAGTTCTTC. Protein sequence: CARGLPPSYNEQFF.

The chain couples TRBV7-3 to TRBJ2-3, with TRBD2 matching 12 bases. Germline V gene data show CDR1 as SGHTA and CDR2 as FQGTGA. The V segment lost 5 bases and the J segment 4 bases; nucleotides outside the gene matches: 16. CDR3 length: 19 amino acids. Here the CDR3 reads CASSNPLETSGRGADTQYF. Here the CDR3 DNA reads TGTGCCAGCAGCAACCCCCTCGAGACTAGCGGGAGAGGCGCAGATACGCAGTATTTT. The whole variable domain, remainder taken from reference TRBV7-3 and TRBJ2-3, is GAGVSQTPSNKVTEKGKYVELRCDPISGHTALYWYRQSLGQGPEFLIYFQGTGAADDSGLPNDRFFAVRPEGSVSTLKIQRTERGDSAVYLCASSNPLETSGRGADTQYFGPGTRLTVL.

The V and J genes are TRBV19 and TRBJ2-7, with D unresolved. The V end was cut by 5 bases, the J end by 4 bases, with 24 bases between. CDR1 is LNHDA and CDR2 is SQIVND in the germline V gene (reference sequence). There are 17 residues in the CDR3. CDR3 in DNA: TGTGCCAGTAGTGATACCCGCGTTTGGCGGAACCTTTACGAGCAGTACTTC. It yields the protein CASSDTRVWRNLYEQYF. The complete variable domain, with remaining parts taken from reference TRBV19 and TRBJ2-7, reads DGGITQSPKYLFRKEGQNVTLSCEQNLNHDAMYWYRQDPGQGLRLIYYSQIVNDFQKGDIAEGYSVSREKKESFPLTVTSAQKNPTAFYLCASSDTRVWRNLYEQYFGPGTRLTVT.

The chain couples TRBV30 to TRBJ2-7; 7 nucleotides line up with TRBD2. Trimming took 2 bases from V and 4 from J; bases not matched to a gene: 11. There are 15 residues in the CDR3. Germline assignment: CDR1 GTSNPN and CDR2 SVGIG (reference sequence). The CDR3 region has the DNA TGTGCCTGGAGTCACAGCGGGACCCGCTTGTACGAGCAGTACTTC. The encoded protein is CAWSHSGTRLYEQYF.

The V call is TRBV6-1, the J call TRBJ2-6; D remains unclear. The germline V and J ends were trimmed by 1 base and 0 bases, with 10 bases remaining between them. CDR1 and CDR2 from the germline V gene are MNHNS and SASEGT. CDR3 length: 17 residues. The CDR3 region is CASSEGHGVSGANVLTF. As DNA, the CDR3 is TGTGCCAGCAGTGAAGGACACGGAGTCTCTGGGGCCAACGTCCTGACTTTC.